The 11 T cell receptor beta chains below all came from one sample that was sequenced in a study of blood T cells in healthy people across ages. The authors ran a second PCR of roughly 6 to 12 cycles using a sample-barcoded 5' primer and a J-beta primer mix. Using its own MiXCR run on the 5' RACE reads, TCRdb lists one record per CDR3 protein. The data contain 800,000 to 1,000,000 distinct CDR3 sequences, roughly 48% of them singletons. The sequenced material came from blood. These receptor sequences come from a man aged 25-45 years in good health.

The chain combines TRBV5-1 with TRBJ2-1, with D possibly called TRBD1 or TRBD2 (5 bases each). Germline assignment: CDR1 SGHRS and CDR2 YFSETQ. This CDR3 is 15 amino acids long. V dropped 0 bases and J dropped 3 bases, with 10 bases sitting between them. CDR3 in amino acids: CASSLARGFYNEQFF. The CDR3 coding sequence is TGCGCCAGCAGCTTGGCCCGGGGCTTCTACAATGAGCAGTTCTTC.

CDR3 bases: TGCAGCGTTGAAGGTGTCCCAGGAACTAGCGGGGGGGCCTACGAGCAGTACTTC. This sequence encodes CSVEGVPGTSGGAYEQYF. The V gene is TRBV29-1, the J gene TRBJ2-4, with 13 positions matching TRBD2. TRBJ2-7 matches the DNA end more closely, so the J call is doubtful. CDR3 length: 18 amino acids. Germline V gene lookup returns CDR1 SQVTM and CDR2 ANQGSEA.

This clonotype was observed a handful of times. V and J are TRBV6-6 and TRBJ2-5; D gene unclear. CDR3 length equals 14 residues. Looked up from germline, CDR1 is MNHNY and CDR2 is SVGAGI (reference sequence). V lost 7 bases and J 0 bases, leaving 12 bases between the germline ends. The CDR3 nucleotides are TGTGCCAGCAACATCCGTGGGGACCAAGAGACCCAGTACTTC. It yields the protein CASNIRGDQETQYF.

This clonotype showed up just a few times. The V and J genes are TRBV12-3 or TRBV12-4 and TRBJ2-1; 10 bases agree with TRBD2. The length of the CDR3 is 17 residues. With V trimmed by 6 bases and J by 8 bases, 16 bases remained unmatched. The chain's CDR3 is CASSHASGGQTVDEQFF. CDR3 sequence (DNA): TGTGCCAGCAGCCACGCTAGCGGGGGTCAAACGGTAGATGAGCAGTTCTTC.

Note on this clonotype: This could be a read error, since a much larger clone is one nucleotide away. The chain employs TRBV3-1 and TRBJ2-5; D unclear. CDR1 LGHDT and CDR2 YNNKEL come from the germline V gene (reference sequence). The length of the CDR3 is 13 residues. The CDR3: CASSQGPSETLYF. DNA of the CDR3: TGTGCCAGCAGCCAAGGACCCTCAGAGACCCTGTACTTC.

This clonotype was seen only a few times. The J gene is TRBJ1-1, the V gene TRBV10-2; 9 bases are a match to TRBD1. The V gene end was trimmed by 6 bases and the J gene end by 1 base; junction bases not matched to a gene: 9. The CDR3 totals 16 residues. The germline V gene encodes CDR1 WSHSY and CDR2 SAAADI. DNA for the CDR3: TGCGCCAGCAGGGTCGTACAGGGGGCCGGGAACACTGAAGCTTTCTTT. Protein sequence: CASRVVQGAGNTEAFF.

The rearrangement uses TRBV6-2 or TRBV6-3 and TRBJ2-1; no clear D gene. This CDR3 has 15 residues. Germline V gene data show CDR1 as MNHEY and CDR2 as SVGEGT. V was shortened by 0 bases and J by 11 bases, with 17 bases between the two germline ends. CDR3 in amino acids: CASSYSKVMVHQQFF. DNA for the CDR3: TGTGCCAGCAGTTACTCGAAGGTTATGGTACACCAGCAGTTCTTC.

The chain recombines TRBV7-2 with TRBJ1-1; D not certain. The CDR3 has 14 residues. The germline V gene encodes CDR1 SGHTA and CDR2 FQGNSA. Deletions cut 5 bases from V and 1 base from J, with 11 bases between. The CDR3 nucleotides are TGTGCCAGCAGCCCTACACGGTGGAACACTGAAGCTTTCTTT. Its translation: CASSPTRWNTEAFF.

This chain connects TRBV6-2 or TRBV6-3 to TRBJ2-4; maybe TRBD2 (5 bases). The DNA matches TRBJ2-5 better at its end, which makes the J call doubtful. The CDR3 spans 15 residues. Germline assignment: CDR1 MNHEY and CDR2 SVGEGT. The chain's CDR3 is CASIHGLRGEATQYF. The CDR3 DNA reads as TGTGCCAGCATTCACGGTCTCCGGGGAGAGGCGACCCAGTACTTC.

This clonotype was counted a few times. CDR3: CASSLGGTARTDTQYF. CDR3 sequence (DNA): TGTGCCAGCAGCTTAGGCGGGACAGCTCGCACAGATACGCAGTATTTT. The chain links TRBV5-5 to TRBJ2-3; D may be TRBD1 (7 bases). This CDR3 comprises 16 residues. Germline CDR1 reads SGHKS; CDR2 reads YYEKEE (reference sequence). Trimming removed 2 bases from V and 1 base from J, with 14 bases in between.

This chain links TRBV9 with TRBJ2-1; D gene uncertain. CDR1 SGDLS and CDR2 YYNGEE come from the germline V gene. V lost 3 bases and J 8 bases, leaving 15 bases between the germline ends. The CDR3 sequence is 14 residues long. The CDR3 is CASSDDRLQYEQFF. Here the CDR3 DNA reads TGTGCCAGCAGCGACGATCGACTCCAGTATGAGCAGTTCTTC. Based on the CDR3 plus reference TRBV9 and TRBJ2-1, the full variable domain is DSGVTQTPKHLITATGQRVTLRCSPRSGDLSVYWYQQSLDQGLQFLIQYYNGEERAKGNILERFSAQQFPDLHSELNLSSLELGDSALYFCASSDDRLQYEQFFGPGTRLTVL.